The entry below gives a single T cell receptor (beta chain) sequence along with its context. The target antigen is unknown. V trimming: 6 bases; J trimming: 0 bases; junction bases outside the gene matches: 8. The CDR3 spans 16 residues. The record originates from a study of T-cell reconstitution after alpha-beta-depleted transplantation in children. Points from the study as a whole: Several hundred expanded graft clones reportedly supplied alpha-beta T cells about two months after transplant. T-cell numbers and diversity one year post-transplant derived largely from freshly generated T cells. Several patients had high TCRbeta diversity at day 60; it came from surviving recipient T cells and thymic progenitors.

Unique molecular identifiers were incorporated into the prepared TCRbeta library. TCRdb reprocessed the PCR reads with MiXCR, giving one entry per CDR3 protein. The sample carries 250,000 to 400,000 distinct CDR3 sequences, around 25% recorded once. The receptor was isolated from a male patient aged 10 to 17 who had a stem cell transplant for acute lymphoblastic leukemia, so the T cells may come from the graft donor. The chain recombines TRBV12-3 or TRBV12-4 with TRBJ2-3, with 8 bases identical to TRBD2. The source was PBMCs, mostly from graft donor cells, collected 180 days after TCRalphabeta/CD19-depleted stem cell transplant. CDR3 residues: CASSPKLAESTDTQYF. The CDR3 coding sequence is TGTGCCAGCAGCCCGAAACTAGCGGAGAGCACAGATACGCAGTATTTT.